These 21 T cell receptor beta chains were sequenced from one sample in a study of T cell responses to AZD1222 COVID-19 vaccine. The assay was immunoSEQ multiplex PCR, and TCRdb's table has in-frame clones only and misses some. In the table there are 140,000 to 150,000 clones, 85% to 95% of which are singletons. Source: peripheral blood, taken on day 0 of AZD1222 vaccination. The receptors originated from an adult in good health.

The CDR3: CASSSGGFLNEQFF. CDR3 sequence (DNA): TGTGCCAGCAGTTCGGGGGGATTTCTCAATGAGCAGTTCTTC. V and J are TRBV27 and TRBJ2-1; 7 bases are a match to TRBD2. The CDR3 is made up of 14 amino acids. V trimming: 4 bases; J trimming: 6 bases; junction bases outside the gene matches: 6. CDR1 MNHEY and CDR2 SMNVEV come from the germline V gene (reference sequence).

The chain employs TRBV4-2 and TRBJ2-7; D remains ambiguous. Trimming took 2 bases from V and 3 from J, leaving 14 bases between them. Germline CDR1 is LGHNA and CDR2 is YNFKEQ. The CDR3 has 15 amino acids. CDR3 nucleotides: TGTGCCAGCAGCCAAACGTTGGGGTTGGACTACGAGCAGTACTTC. This codes for CASSQTLGLDYEQYF.

This chain uses TRBV18 with TRBJ2-7; TRBD1 aligns across 12 bases. The CDR3 extends over 16 amino acids. Losses at the gene ends were 1 base for V and 5 bases for J; bases not matched to a gene: 6. CDR1 and CDR2 (germline): KGHSH, LQKENI. The CDR3 coding sequence is TGTGCCAGCTCACCACGCGGGACAGGGGGCTTAAACGAGCAGTACTTC. Translation gives CASSPRGTGGLNEQYF.

Only a few counts were recorded for this clone. The chain carries TRBV11-2 and TRBJ2-5; 10 nucleotides line up with TRBD1. The CDR3 runs 15 residues. Losses at the gene ends were 3 bases for V and 5 bases for J; bases not matched to a gene: 6. CDR1 is SGHAT, CDR2 FQNNGV, per germline. In nucleotides, the CDR3 is TGTGCCAGCAGCTTCGGGACAGGGGCTATCGAGACCCAGTACTTC. Translation: CASSFGTGAIETQYF. Full variable domain (remainder filled in from reference TRBV11-2 and TRBJ2-5): EAGVAQSPRYKIIEKRQSVAFWCNPISGHATLYWYQQILGQGPKLLIQFQNNGVVDDSQLPKDRFSAERLKGVDSTLKIQPAKLEDSAVYLCASSFGTGAIETQYFGPGTRLLVL.

CDR3 in amino acids: CAWSGTVEKLFF. CDR3 nucleotides: TGTGCCTGGTCCGGGACAGTCGAAAAACTGTTTTTT. V is TRBV30 and J is TRBJ1-4, with 7 bases lining up with TRBD1. CDR1 is GTSNPN, CDR2 SVGIG, per germline (reference sequence). CDR3 length equals 12 residues. V shed 5 bases and J 8 bases; nucleotides not matched to a gene: 5.

This chain connects TRBV11-3 to TRBJ2-7, with 8 bases aligning to TRBD2. CDR3 size: 16 residues. Germline CDR1 is SGHNT and CDR2 is YENEEA. The junction had 14 bases not matched to a gene; V was cut back by 5 bases and J by 5 bases. The CDR3 loop is CASSPRHGGAEDEQYF. DNA for the CDR3: TGTGCCAGCAGCCCTAGACACGGGGGGGCCGAGGACGAGCAGTACTTC.

This rearrangement joins TRBV11-2 to TRBJ2-1, with unresolved D. The CDR3 is made up of 17 amino acids. CDR1 is SGHAT, CDR2 FQNNGV, per germline. V lost 2 bases to trimming and J lost 0 bases, with 14 bases between them. The CDR3 loop reads CASSLLLGPSSYNEQFF. In nucleotides, the CDR3 is TGTGCCAGCAGCTTATTATTAGGGCCGAGCTCCTACAATGAGCAGTTCTTC.

This clone was observed once. CDR3 protein: CASSPGARKGRTPLHF. CDR3 sequence (DNA): TGTGCCAGCAGCCCTGGGGCCCGCAAGGGGCGGACACCCCTCCACTTT. The chain has TRBV6-2 or TRBV6-3 and TRBJ1-6, with D tentatively TRBD1 (5 bases). The CDR3 covers 16 residues. The ends were cut back, 6 bases at V and 11 bases at J, with 23 bases in the middle. CDR1 and CDR2 (germline): MNHEY, SVGEGT.

V gene TRBV18 combines with J gene TRBJ1-3; no reliable D call. Per the germline V gene, CDR1 is KGHSH and CDR2 is LQKENI. CDR3 length equals 17 residues. V lost 0 bases to trimming and J lost 4 bases, with 16 bases between them. The CDR3 DNA reads as TGTGCCAGCTCACCACCGGGATTCTATCTGGAGGGAAACACCATATATTTT. This encodes CASSPPGFYLEGNTIYF.

This clone was observed a single time. The rearrangement uses TRBV5-6 and TRBJ2-7; a weak D match, TRBD2 (6 bases). V was clipped by 3 bases and J by 0 bases, with 13 bases between them. Germline V lookup: CDR1 SGHDT, CDR2 YYEEEE. CDR3 length: 15 amino acids. The CDR3 DNA sequence: TGTGCCAGCAGCTGGGGACTCAGACCCTCCTACGAGCAGTACTTC. Translation gives CASSWGLRPSYEQYF.

The rearrangement links TRBV7-3 to TRBJ1-3; 7 nucleotides line up with TRBD1. V was clipped by 2 bases and J by 4 bases; unmatched bases: 8. The CDR3 runs 16 residues. The germline V gene has CDR1 SGHTA and CDR2 FQGTGA. Here the CDR3 reads CASSLGTGEAGNTIYF. Here the CDR3 DNA reads TGTGCCAGCAGCTTAGGCACAGGGGAAGCAGGAAACACCATATATTTT.

The genes are TRBV5-1 and TRBJ2-1; D possibly corresponds to TRBD1 (10 bases). The CDR3 sequence is 20 residues long. CDR1 is SGHRS, CDR2 YFSETQ, per germline. V lost 1 base and J 6 bases, leaving 29 bases between the germline ends. The CDR3 bases are TGCGCCAGCAGCTTGCTACCCAGACAGGGGGCGACTAGCGGCTCCAATGAGCAGTTCTTC. The encoded protein is CASSLLPRQGATSGSNEQFF.

This chain uses TRBV6-1 with TRBJ2-3; possibly TRBD2 for D (5 bases). V lost 0 bases to trimming and J lost 2 bases, with 9 bases between them. The CDR3 consists of 15 residues. Per germline, CDR1 MNHNS and CDR2 SASEGT. The CDR3 coding sequence is TGTGCCAGCAGTGAAGCGATCGGGGACACAGATACGCAGTATTTT. Translating gives CASSEAIGDTDTQYF.

V gene TRBV28 combines with J gene TRBJ2-1; 7 bases match TRBD2. Germline values: CDR1 MDHEN, CDR2 SYDVKM. The junction had 14 bases not matched to a gene; V was cut back by 4 bases and J by 8 bases. CDR3 length: 16 amino acids. CDR3 in amino acids: CASSYGGGYAGDEQFF. In nucleotides, the CDR3 is TGTGCCAGCAGTTATGGGGGGGGGTATGCAGGCGATGAGCAGTTCTTC.

The chain uses TRBV19 and TRBJ1-5; 10 bases are shared with TRBD1. This CDR3 region has 16 residues. With V trimmed by 7 bases and J by 5 bases, 11 bases remained unmatched. Germline assignment: CDR1 LNHDA and CDR2 SQIVND (reference sequence). CDR3 in amino acids: CASNNRDRGFDQPQHF. The CDR3 nucleotides are TGTGCCAGTAATAACCGGGACAGGGGCTTTGATCAGCCCCAGCATTTT.

This clone was observed a single time. V gene TRBV7-3 combines with J gene TRBJ2-1; 9 bases are a match to TRBD1. Trimming removed 5 bases from V and 4 bases from J; junction bases left unmatched: 9. This CDR3 is built from 16 residues. Germline V CDR1 and CDR2: SGHTA, FQGTGA. This CDR3 is CASSTHSGTGYNEQFF. In DNA form, the CDR3 reads TGTGCCAGCAGCACCCACAGTGGGACAGGGTACAATGAGCAGTTCTTC. Looking up the rest from reference TRBV7-3 and TRBJ2-1 gives the full variable domain: GAGVSQTPSNKVTEKGKYVELRCDPISGHTALYWYRQSLGQGPEFLIYFQGTGAADDSGLPNDRFFAVRPEGSVSTLKIQRTERGDSAVYLCASSTHSGTGYNEQFFGPGTRLTVL.

V gene TRBV18 combines with J gene TRBJ1-2; no firm D call. Germline V gene sequence: CDR1 KGHSH, CDR2 LQKENI. CDR3 size: 13 residues. V was pared by 3 bases and J by 2 bases, with 7 bases between. CDR3 sequence (DNA): TGTGCCAGCTCACCCGCGACAAACTATGGCTACACCTTC. This encodes CASSPATNYGYTF.

The V gene is TRBV29-1, the J gene TRBJ1-2, with a weak D call TRBD1 (5 bases). The V gene's germline CDR1 is SQVTM and CDR2 ANQGSEA. V was cut by 7 bases and J by 2 bases, with 14 bases left in between. The CDR3 covers 13 residues. The chain's CDR3 is CSARGGGNYGYTF. The CDR3 coding sequence is TGCAGCGCCCGCGGGGGAGGGAACTATGGCTACACCTTC. Drawing the rest from reference TRBV29-1 and TRBJ1-2, the complete variable domain is SAVISQKPSRDICQRGTSLTIQCQVDSQVTMMFWYRQQPGQSLTLIATANQGSEATYESGFVIDKFPISRPNLTFSTLTVSNMSPEDSSIYLCSARGGGNYGYTFGSGTRLTVV.

This chain uses TRBV2 with TRBJ1-1; D is unresolved. The CDR3 runs 12 residues. Trimming cost V 4 bases and J 1 base, with 4 bases left between them. Germline V gene data show CDR1 as SNHLY and CDR2 as FYNNEI. CDR3 sequence: CASSGRNTEAFF. CDR3 bases: TGTGCCAGCAGTGGAAGGAACACTGAAGCTTTCTTT.

V and J are TRBV30 and TRBJ1-1; D gene uncertain. Germline CDR1 is GTSNPN and CDR2 is SVGIG (reference sequence). The V end was cut by 4 bases, the J end by 4 bases, with 10 bases between. The CDR3 extends over 12 amino acids. CDR3 protein: CAWTFAGTEAFF. For the CDR3, the DNA is TGTGCCTGGACTTTTGCTGGCACTGAAGCTTTCTTT.

The rearrangement uses TRBV18 and TRBJ1-3, with 9 bases matching TRBD1. CDR3 size: 14 residues. J was trimmed by 5 bases and V by 8 bases; bases with no gene match: 7. Germline V gene data show CDR1 as KGHSH and CDR2 as LQKENI. The chain's CDR3 is CASHLGTGRNTIYF. The CDR3 DNA sequence: TGTGCCAGCCACCTCGGGACAGGGAGAAACACCATATATTTT.